This TCR beta chain was found in a study of blood T cells in healthy people across ages (dated by TCRdb to between 2014 and 2017). About the study as a whole: Template switching captured roughly one uniquely barcoded TCR beta cDNA molecule per two T cells in model experiments. Age-related changes in TCR beta repertoire diversity were measured in the study by deep sequencing normalized with unique cDNA molecular identifiers. Donors were grouped into four age groups: young (average approximately 15 years), middle-aged (roughly 40), aged (approximately 67) and long-lived (82). Donors of different ages were randomly distributed across sequencing lanes to avoid experimental bias. For two donors (one aged 18 to 30 and one aged 80 or older), the study analyzed two additional independent replicas of 1 million unique cDNA reads from the same blood draw. On the study overall, not on this receptor specifically: Because profiling used bulk unsorted PBMCs, naive and antigen-experienced compartments could not be compared conclusively. As age increased, observed TCR beta diversity per million T cells dropped in a roughly linear way, and a significant reduction was already evident by age around 41. Estimates of total diversity based on one million sequenced T cells were regarded as lower bounds and as underestimates. A strong correlation was found between observed TCR beta diversity and the percentage of naive T cells measured by flow cytometry. The CMV infection status of donors was not known, potentially confounding age-related changes in expanded clonotypes. Compared with the aged group, the long-lived group had more naive CD4+ T cells, fewer expanded clones and increased TCR diversity, suggesting age selection.

In regard to this clonotype: The antigen this receptor binds is unknown. It has no much larger one-base neighbor in the sample; base qualities were not kept.

Systemically healthy Caucasian individuals from Russia, 35 to 40 in total and aged roughly 6 to 100 years, were included as donors. Approximately 9.3 milliliters of peripheral blood were collected from each donor into EDTA-treated Vacutainer tubes. Ficoll-Paque density-gradient centrifugation was used to isolate PBMCs, with at least 7 million per sample. Total RNA was extracted from PBMCs with Trizol reagent, with at least 6 micrograms obtained per sample. The percentages of naive CD45RAhigh/CD27high T cells were determined by flow cytometry on a PBMC aliquot from every donor. Library method: 5' RACE. This sample was sequenced with an Illumina HiSeq 2500. A second about 7 to 12 cycle PCR used a sample-barcoded 5' primer and a J-beta primer mix. Each TCR beta cDNA molecule received a unique molecular identifier from a template-switch 5' adaptor carrying 12 random nucleotides. Each sample yielded at least 2.5 million CDR3-containing paired-end reads. First-strand cDNA was synthesized from all RNA with the Mint cDNA synthesis kit, primed by a TRBC-specific oligonucleotide. Following uracil-DNA glycosylase treatment, all cDNA underwent a first 18-cycle PCR with the universal primers M1SS and BC2_uni_R. In the original analysis: Normalization of each sample was performed by random selection of 1 million high-quality reads, each carrying a distinct molecular identifier. Reads with shared molecular identifiers were discarded instead of being binned into consensus sequences. MiTCR, run with a Q25 quality threshold and the strictest error-elimination algorithm, handled CDR3 identification, clonotype clustering and error correction. A nonparametric unseen species model with Euler transformation was used to estimate a lower bound on total TCR beta diversity. TCRdb reanalyzed the raw reads on its own, using fastp at Q25 for trimming and MiXCR for clone calling, and kept in-frame beta chains. When rows share a CDR3 protein, they turn into one entry using the most common DNA and genes. TCRdb, rather than the study authors, made the V and J calls. This sample is represented by about 1.6 million distinct CDR3 sequences; around 35% of them were singletons. Jointly, the top ten make up about 11% of the sample.

From the cysteine up to the phenylalanine, the CDR3 has a length of 14 residues. CDR3 DNA only is kept here, 42 bases in frame from base 1. Compared with germline, V lacks 0 bases and J lacks 2 bases; bases without a gene match: 2. Sequences DFQATT (CDR1) and SNEGSKA (CDR2) are obtained from the germline V gene (reference sequence). The rearrangement joined TRBV20-1 to TRBJ1-2; 8 middle bases align to TRBD1. This TCR derives from a woman aged 25 to 39 in good health. The sequencing input was blood. CDR3 region: CSAREGQANYGYTF. The bases are TGCAGTGCTAGAGAGGGACAGGCAAACTATGGCTACACCTTC.